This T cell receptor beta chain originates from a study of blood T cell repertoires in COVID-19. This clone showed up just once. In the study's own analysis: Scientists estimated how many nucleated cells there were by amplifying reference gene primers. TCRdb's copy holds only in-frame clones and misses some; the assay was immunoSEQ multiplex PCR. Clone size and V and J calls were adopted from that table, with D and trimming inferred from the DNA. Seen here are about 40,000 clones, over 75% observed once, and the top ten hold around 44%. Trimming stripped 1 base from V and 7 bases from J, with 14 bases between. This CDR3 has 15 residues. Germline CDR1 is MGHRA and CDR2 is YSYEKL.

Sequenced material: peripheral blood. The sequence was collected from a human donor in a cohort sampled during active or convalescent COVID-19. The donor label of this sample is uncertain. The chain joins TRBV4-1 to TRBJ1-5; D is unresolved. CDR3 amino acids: CASSQVEGQRQPQHF. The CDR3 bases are TGCGCCAGCAGCCAAGTCGAGGGTCAAAGGCAGCCCCAGCATTTT.